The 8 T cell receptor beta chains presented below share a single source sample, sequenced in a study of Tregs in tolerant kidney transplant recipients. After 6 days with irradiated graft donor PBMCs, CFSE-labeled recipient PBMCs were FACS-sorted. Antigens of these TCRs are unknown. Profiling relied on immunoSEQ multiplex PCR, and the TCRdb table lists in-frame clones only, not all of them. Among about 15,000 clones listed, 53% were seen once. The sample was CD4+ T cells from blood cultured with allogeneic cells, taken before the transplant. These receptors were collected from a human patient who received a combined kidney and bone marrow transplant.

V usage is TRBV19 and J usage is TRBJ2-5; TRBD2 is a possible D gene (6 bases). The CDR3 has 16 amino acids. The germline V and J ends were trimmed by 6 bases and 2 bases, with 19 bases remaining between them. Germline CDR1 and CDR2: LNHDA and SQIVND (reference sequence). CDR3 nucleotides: TGTGCCAGTAGCGAAACGGGCGTGGGGGGTCAAGAGACCCAGTACTTC. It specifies CASSETGVGGQETQYF.

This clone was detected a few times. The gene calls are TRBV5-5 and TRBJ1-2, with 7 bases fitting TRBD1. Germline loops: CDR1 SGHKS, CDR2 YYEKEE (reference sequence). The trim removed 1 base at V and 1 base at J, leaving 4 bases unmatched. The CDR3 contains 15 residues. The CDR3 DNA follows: TGTGCCAGCAGCTTGACAGGGGCTTATAACTATGGCTACACCTTC. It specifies CASSLTGAYNYGYTF.

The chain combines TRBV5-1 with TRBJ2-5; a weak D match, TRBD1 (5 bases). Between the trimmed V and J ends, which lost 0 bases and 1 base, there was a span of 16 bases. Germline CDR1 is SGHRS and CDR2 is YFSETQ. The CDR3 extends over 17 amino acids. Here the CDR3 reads CASSLAVGQMGQETQYF. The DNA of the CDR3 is TGCGCCAGCAGCTTGGCTGTTGGACAAATGGGCCAAGAGACCCAGTACTTC.

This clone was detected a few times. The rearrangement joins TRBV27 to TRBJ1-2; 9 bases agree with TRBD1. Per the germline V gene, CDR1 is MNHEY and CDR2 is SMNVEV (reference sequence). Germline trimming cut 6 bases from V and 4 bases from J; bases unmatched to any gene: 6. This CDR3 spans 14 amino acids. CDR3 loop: CASSTGGIPYGYTF. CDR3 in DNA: TGTGCCAGCAGCACAGGGGGCATCCCCTATGGCTACACCTTC.

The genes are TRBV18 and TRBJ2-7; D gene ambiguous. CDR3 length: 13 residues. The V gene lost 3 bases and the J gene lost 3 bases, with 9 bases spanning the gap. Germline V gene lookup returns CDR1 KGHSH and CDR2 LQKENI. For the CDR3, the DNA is TGTGCCAGCTCACCTATCGGTGGCTACGAGCAGTACTTC. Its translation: CASSPIGGYEQYF.

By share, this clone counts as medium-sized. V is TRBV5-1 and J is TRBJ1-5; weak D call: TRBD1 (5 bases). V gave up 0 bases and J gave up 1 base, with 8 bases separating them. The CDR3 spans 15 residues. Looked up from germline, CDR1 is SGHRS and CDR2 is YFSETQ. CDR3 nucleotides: TGCGCCAGCAGCTTGGCAGGGAGGAGCAATCAGCCCCAGCATTTT. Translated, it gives CASSLAGRSNQPQHF.

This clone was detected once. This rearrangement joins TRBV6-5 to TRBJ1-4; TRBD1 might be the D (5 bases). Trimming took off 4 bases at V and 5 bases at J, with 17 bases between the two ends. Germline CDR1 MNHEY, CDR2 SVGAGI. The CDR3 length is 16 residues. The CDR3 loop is CASSSLSGATNEKLFF. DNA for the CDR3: TGTGCCAGCAGTTCCCTCAGCGGGGCGACGAATGAAAAACTGTTTTTT.

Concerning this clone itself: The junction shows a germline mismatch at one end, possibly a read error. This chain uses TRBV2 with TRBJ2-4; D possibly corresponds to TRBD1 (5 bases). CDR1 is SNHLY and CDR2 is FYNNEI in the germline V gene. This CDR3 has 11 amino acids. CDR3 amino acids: CASSEDRFQYF. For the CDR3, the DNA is TGTGCCAGCAGCGAAGACAGATTTCAGTACTTC.